This entry lists 12 T cell receptor beta chains sequenced from one sample in a study of beta chain features in type 1 diabetes. Study findings and constraints: Across all four CD4+ subsets, people with type 1 diabetes showed modestly shorter TCRB CDR3s.

The entirety of the isolated RNA underwent reverse transcription, so expressed TCRB transcripts were sequenced. Generated by immunoSEQ multiplex PCR, the TCRdb table keeps only in-frame clones and is missing some. In the table there are 300,000 to 400,000 clones, around 9% of which are singletons. For these TCRs, the target antigens are not known. The sequencing sample was made of central memory CD4+ T cells from blood. These receptors were taken from a man aged 25 to 40 with type 1 diabetes.

This clone was seen a few times. The chain has TRBV30 and TRBJ1-1; D not certain. There are 12 residues in the CDR3. CDR1 is GTSNPN, CDR2 SVGIG, per germline (reference sequence). V gave up 1 base and J gave up 8 bases, with 11 bases separating them. This chain's CDR3 is CAWSAQTEEAFF. In DNA, the CDR3 is TGTGCCTGGAGTGCTCAGACGGAAGAAGCTTTCTTT.

The table lists this clone with a few counts. The chain has TRBV5-4 and TRBJ2-7; maybe TRBD1 (5 bases). Trimming left V 2 bases short and J 5 bases short, with 8 bases between. Germline lookup yields CDR1 SGHNT and CDR2 YYREEE (reference sequence). CDR3 length: 12 residues. The CDR3 reads CASSLDRNEQYF. As DNA, the CDR3 is TGTGCCAGCAGCTTAGACAGAAACGAGCAGTACTTC.

The table lists this clone with a count of one. The chain links TRBV6-5 to TRBJ2-3; no definite D call. Germline CDR1 reads MNHEY; CDR2 reads SVGAGI. The CDR3 has 12 residues. The ends were cut back, 9 bases at V and 0 bases at J, with 7 bases in the middle. The CDR3 protein is CASGSSTDTQYF. CDR3 sequence (DNA): TGTGCCAGTGGGTCCAGCACAGATACGCAGTATTTT.

This chain's CDR3 is CASSRDPRASGNEQFF. CDR3 sequence (DNA): TGTGCCAGCAGTAGGGACCCTAGGGCATCGGGTAATGAGCAGTTCTTC. The chain carries TRBV5-6 and TRBJ2-1; the D call may be TRBD1 or TRBD2 (5 bases each). The germline V gene has CDR1 SGHDT and CDR2 YYEEEE. CDR3 length: 16 amino acids. The V and J ends lost 5 bases and 7 bases respectively, with 22 bases between them. Using reference TRBV5-6 and TRBJ2-1 for the parts outside the CDR3, the full variable domain is DAGVTQSPTHLIKTRGQQVTLRCSPKSGHDTVSWYQQALGQGPQFIFQYYEEEERQRGNFPDRFSGHQFPNYSSELNVNALLLGDSALYLCASSRDPRASGNEQFFGPGTRLTVL.

The chain joins TRBV7-9 to TRBJ2-6; D ambiguous. Trimming cost V 3 bases and J 0 bases, with 6 bases left between them. CDR1 and CDR2 (germline): SEHNR, FQNEAQ (reference sequence). The CDR3 runs to 15 residues. The CDR3 coding sequence is TGTGCCAGCAGCTTCGCGACCTCTGGGGCCAACGTCCTGACTTTC. Its translation is CASSFATSGANVLTF.

This sequence joins TRBV9 and TRBJ1-6; no clear D gene. V lost 2 bases to trimming and J lost 0 bases, with 3 bases between them. CDR1 is SGDLS, CDR2 YYNGEE, per germline. The CDR3 has 14 amino acids. CDR3 coding DNA: TGTGCCAGCAGCGTGAGCTCCTATAATTCACCCCTCCACTTT. Its protein product is CASSVSSYNSPLHF.

This clone was picked up a small number of times. J is TRBJ1-1 and V is TRBV14; D unresolved. Germline V gene data show CDR1 as SGHDN and CDR2 as FVKESK. This CDR3 is 15 amino acids long. V was shortened by 4 bases and J by 0 bases, with 12 bases between the two germline ends. CDR3 DNA: TGTGCCAGCAGCCCCCGGGCGGGCTTGAACACTGAAGCTTTCTTT. The encoded protein is CASSPRAGLNTEAFF. Variable domain in full (rest from reference TRBV14 and TRBJ1-1): EAGVTQFPSHSVIEKGQTVTLRCDPISGHDNLYWYRRVMGKEIKFLLHFVKESKQDESGMPNNRFLAERTGGTYSTLKVQPAELEDSGVYFCASSPRAGLNTEAFFGQGTRLTVV.

There are a few counts of this clone. This chain links TRBV29-1 with TRBJ1-2; D is ambiguous. There are 13 residues in the CDR3. The V gene's germline CDR1 is SQVTM and CDR2 ANQGSEA. V dropped 4 bases and J dropped 8 bases, with 17 bases sitting between them. The CDR3 sequence: CSVVIREGLGYTF. CDR3 sequence (DNA): TGCAGCGTTGTTATAAGGGAGGGTCTCGGCTACACCTTC.

This clone was detected only a few times. The gene calls are TRBV7-9 and TRBJ2-3, with no clear D. V lost 6 bases, J lost 1 base, and 8 bases lay in between. The V gene's germline CDR1 is SEHNR and CDR2 FQNEAQ (reference sequence). CDR3 length equals 13 residues. CDR3 DNA: TGTGCCAGCAGGAGGCCGGGCACAGATACGCAGTATTTT. Residues: CASRRPGTDTQYF.

The chain combines TRBV4-3 with TRBJ1-2; a weak D match, TRBD1 (5 bases). V shed 3 bases and J shed 2 bases, with 16 bases lying between them. Germline V gene sequence: CDR1 LGHNA, CDR2 YSLEER. This CDR3 spans 16 amino acids. The CDR3 protein is CASSQDRQLPNYGYTF. For the CDR3, the DNA is TGCGCCAGCAGCCAGGATAGACAGTTGCCAAACTATGGCTACACCTTC.

Details on this clone: The same CDR3 can be traced to other DNA sequences in this sample. V and J are TRBV6-1 and TRBJ2-2; D ambiguous. Trimming stripped 5 bases from V and 1 base from J, with 5 bases between. CDR3 size: 13 residues. Germline V gene data show CDR1 as MNHNS and CDR2 as SASEGT. In nucleotides, the CDR3 is TGTGCCAGCAGTCCGCAGAACACCGGGGAGCTGTTTTTT. It yields the protein CASSPQNTGELFF.

This clone was seen a few times. The rearrangement uses TRBV28 and TRBJ2-7; D uncertain. V was pared by 4 bases and J by 12 bases, with 10 bases between. CDR3 length: 10 residues. CDR1 MDHEN and CDR2 SYDVKM come from the germline V gene. The CDR3 region has the DNA TGTGCCAGCAGTTCCCTGTTTTTGTACTTC. Translated, it gives CASSSLFLYF.